The subject of this entry is one T cell receptor (beta chain). Its antigen remains unknown. The PCR employed 60 Vbeta primers together with 13 Jbeta primers. Here immunoSEQ multiplex PCR was the method, and the copy in TCRdb shows in-frame clones only, minus some. The sample lists approximately 150,000 clones; around 78% were seen once. The source of the sample is a study of cytomegalovirus exposure and HLA in healthy donors. Overall study: Falling in the Caucasian-associated ancestry cluster were about 80% of under 500 genotyped donors. Study-level results: Across all donors, roughly uniform sequencing depth was an assumption of the presence/absence analyses. The classifier reportedly diagnosed cytomegalovirus status with high sensitivity and specificity. Productive rates of about 87% or about 30% were seen for most TCR beta V segments in an earlier analysis.

The CDR3 length is 13 residues. Trimming took 4 bases from V and 10 from J; bases not matched to a gene: 4. Germline loops: CDR1 SNHLY, CDR2 FYNNEI. The sequenced material came from PBMCs. J is TRBJ2-1 and V is TRBV2, with TRBD2 matching over 10 bases. This clonotype was obtained from a woman between 50 and 59 years old in good health and CMV-seropositive. CDR3 amino acids: CASSGGSGGEQFF. The CDR3 DNA is TGTGCCAGCAGTGGGGGTAGCGGGGGGGAGCAGTTCTTC.